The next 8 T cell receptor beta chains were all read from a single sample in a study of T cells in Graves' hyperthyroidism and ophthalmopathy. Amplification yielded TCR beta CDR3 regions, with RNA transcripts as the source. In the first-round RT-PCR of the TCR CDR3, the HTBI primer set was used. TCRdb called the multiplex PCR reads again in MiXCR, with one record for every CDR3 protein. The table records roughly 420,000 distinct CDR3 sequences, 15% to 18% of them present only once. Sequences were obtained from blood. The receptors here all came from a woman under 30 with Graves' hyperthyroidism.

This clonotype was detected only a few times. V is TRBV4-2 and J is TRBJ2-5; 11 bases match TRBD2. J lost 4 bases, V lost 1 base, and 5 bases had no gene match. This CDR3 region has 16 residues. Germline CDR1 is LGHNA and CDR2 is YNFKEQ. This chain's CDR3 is CASSQVSGRARETQYF. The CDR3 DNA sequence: TGTGCCAGCAGCCAAGTTAGCGGGAGGGCCCGAGAGACCCAGTACTTC.

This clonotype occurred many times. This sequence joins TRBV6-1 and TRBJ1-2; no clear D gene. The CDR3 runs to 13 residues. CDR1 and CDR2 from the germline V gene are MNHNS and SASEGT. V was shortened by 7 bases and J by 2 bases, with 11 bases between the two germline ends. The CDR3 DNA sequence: TGTGCCAGCACCCCAACAAAAAACTATGGCTACACCTTC. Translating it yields CASTPTKNYGYTF.

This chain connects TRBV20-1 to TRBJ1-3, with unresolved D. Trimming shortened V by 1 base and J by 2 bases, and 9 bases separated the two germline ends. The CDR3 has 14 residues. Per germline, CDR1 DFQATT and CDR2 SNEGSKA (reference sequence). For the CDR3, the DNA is TGCAGTGCTAGAGGTAGCGGCACTGGAAACACCATATATTTT. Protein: CSARGSGTGNTIYF.

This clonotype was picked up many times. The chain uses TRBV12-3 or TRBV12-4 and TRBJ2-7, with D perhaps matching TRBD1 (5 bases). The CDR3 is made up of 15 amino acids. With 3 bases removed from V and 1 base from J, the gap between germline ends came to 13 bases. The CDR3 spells CASSFFQGSSYEQYF. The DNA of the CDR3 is TGTGCCAGCAGTTTCTTCCAGGGATCATCCTACGAGCAGTACTTC.

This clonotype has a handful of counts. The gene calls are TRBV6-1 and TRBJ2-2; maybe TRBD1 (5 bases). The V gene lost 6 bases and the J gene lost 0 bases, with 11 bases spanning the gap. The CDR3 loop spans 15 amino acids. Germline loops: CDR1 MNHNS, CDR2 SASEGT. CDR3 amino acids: CASRLGQSNTGELFF. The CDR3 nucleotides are TGTGCCAGCAGGCTGGGGCAGTCGAACACCGGGGAGCTGTTTTTT.

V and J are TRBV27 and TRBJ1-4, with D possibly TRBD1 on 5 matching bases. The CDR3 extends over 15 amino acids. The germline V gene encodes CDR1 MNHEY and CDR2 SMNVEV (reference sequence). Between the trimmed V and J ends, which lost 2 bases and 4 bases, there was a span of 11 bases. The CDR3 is CASSLRGTHNEKLFF. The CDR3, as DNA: TGTGCCAGCAGTTTAAGAGGGACCCATAATGAAAAACTGTTTTTT.

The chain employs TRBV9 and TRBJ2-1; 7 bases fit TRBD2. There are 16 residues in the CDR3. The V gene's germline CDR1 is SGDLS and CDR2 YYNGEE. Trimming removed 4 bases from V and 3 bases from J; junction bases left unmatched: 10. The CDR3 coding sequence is TGTGCCAGCAGCCTTGGGCTAGCGGTATACTACAATGAGCAGTTCTTC. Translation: CASSLGLAVYYNEQFF.

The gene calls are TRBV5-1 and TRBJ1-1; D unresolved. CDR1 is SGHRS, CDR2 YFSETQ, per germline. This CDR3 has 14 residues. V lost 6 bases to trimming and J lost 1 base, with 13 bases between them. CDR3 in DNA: TGCGCCAGCACCATAGGGAAACCGAACACTGAAGCTTTCTTT. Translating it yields CASTIGKPNTEAFF.